This T cell receptor beta chain was observed in a study of shared clonotypes between healthy human individuals. Study information: The cohort had a couple of women and a few men, ages 18 to 49. The study's findings and limits: Approximately 5% was the fraction of naive CD4 clonotypes found shared across four donors.

The J segment lost 7 bases and the V segment lost 6 bases, leaving 7 bases of the junction unmatched. CDR3 length: 14 residues. Germline CDR1 and CDR2: MDHEN and SYDVKM. Remarks on this clone: Its antigen is currently unknown.

Assay: immunoSEQ multiplex PCR; the TCRdb copy retains only in-frame clones and omits some. The profile covers roughly 380,000 clones, with approximately 96% appearing a single time and about 0.32% taken by the ten largest. The receptor's source is a man aged 25 to 45 in good health. The material sequenced was memory CD8+ T cells sorted from blood. Subset specified: CD45RO+ cells pooled with CCR7-negative TemRA cells. The V and J genes are TRBV28 and TRBJ1-2, with 11 bases that match TRBD1. CDR3 sequence (DNA): TGTGCCAGCAGCGACGGACAGGGGGCCGGTGGCTACACCTTC. This encodes CASSDGQGAGGYTF.